This T cell receptor (beta chain) derives from a study of shared clonotypes between healthy human individuals. The naive CD8 subset, CD45RO-negative cells positively selected for CCR7, excluded terminally differentiated effector memory CD45RA+ cells. The study drew all its donors from Caucasian adults living in Nashville, Tennessee. This CDR3 is 16 amino acids long. Germline CDR1 SQVTM, CDR2 ANQGSEA. The J segment lost 0 bases and the V segment lost 1 base, leaving 5 bases of the junction unmatched. The assay was immunoSEQ multiplex PCR, and TCRdb's table has in-frame clones only and misses some. The table has about 800,000 clones, just over 95% seen once.

This TCR came from a man aged 25-45 years in good health. V usage is TRBV29-1 and J usage is TRBJ2-3; 9 bases align to TRBD1. The sequenced sample consisted of naive CD8+ T cells sorted from blood. The CDR3 loop is CSVEGGQGGSTDTQYF. The DNA for the CDR3 is TGCAGCGTTGAAGGGGGACAGGGTGGTAGCACAGATACGCAGTATTTT.